A selection of T cell receptor beta chains follows, all from one sample in a study of lymphopenia after photon versus proton radiotherapy. This table comes from immunoSEQ multiplex PCR, and its TCRdb copy is limited to in-frame clones, with some not included. The sample carries 60,000 or so clones, 75% to 90% recorded once. Sequenced here: peripheral blood, sampled from a patient treated with proton-based radiotherapy. The receptors were sampled from an elderly man with esophageal cancer. The CDR3 runs from the conserved cysteine through the conserved F or W. The order of the fields is J gene, D gene, V gene, CDR3 DNA, CDR3 protein. D genes are given only for firm matches.

TRBJ2-7 TRBD1 TRBV7-2 TGTGCCAGCAGCGCGGACAGGGGCGAGCAGTACTTC CASSADRGEQYF
TRBJ1-2 . TRBV10-3 TGTGCCATCAGTGAGCGAGGGGAGGTCGGCTACACCTTC CAISERGEVGYTF
TRBJ2-2 TRBD2 TRBV7-9 TGTGCCAGCAGCTTAGACGGACTAGCGGTAAACACCGGGGAGCTGTTTTTT CASSLDGLAVNTGELFF
TRBJ1-3 . TRBV4-1 TGCGCCAGCAGCCAAGAGGGCCAGGCAGCCTTCTCTGGAAACACCATATATTTT CASSQEGQAAFSGNTIYF
TRBJ2-7 TRBD1 TRBV27 TGTGCCAGCAGTTCCGAACAGGGGTACGAGCAGTACTTC CASSSEQGYEQYF
TRBJ2-1 TRBD2 TRBV9 TGTGCCAGCAGCCCTGGACTAGCGGGGGGGCGGGATGAGCAGTTCTTC CASSPGLAGGRDEQFF
TRBJ1-6 . TRBV6-5 TGTGCCAGCACGGAAAACTGGTCCAATTCACCCCTCCACTTT CASTENWSNSPLHF
TRBJ2-3 TRBD2 TRBV5-1 TGCGCCAGCAGCCTGGGACTAGCGGAGTCTACGCAGTATTTT CASSLGLAESTQYF
TRBJ2-1 TRBD2 TRBV19 TGTGCCAGTATGGGGAGCGGGAGGGGTTCCTACAATGAGCAGTTCTTC CASMGSGRGSYNEQFF
TRBJ2-1 . TRBV4-1 TGCGCCAGCAGCCAAGAATACGGGCCCCCCTACAATGAGCAGTTCTTC CASSQEYGPPYNEQFF
TRBJ2-4 TRBD1 TRBV2 TGTGCCAGCAGCGAAGGACAGGGATGGAAAAACATTCAGTACTTC CASSEGQGWKNIQYF
TRBJ2-3 . TRBV19 TGTGCCAGTAGTATAAGGAGCCCGGGCGCAGGTGGAGATACGCAGTATTTT CASSIRSPGAGGDTQYF
TRBJ1-1 . TRBV5-1 TGCGCCAGCAGCTTGACGGGGGAAGCTTTCTTT CASSLTGEAFF
TRBJ1-6 . TRBV19 TGTGCCAGTAAAGGCGCGAATTCACCCCTCCACTTT CASKGANSPLHF
TRBJ2-7 TRBD2 TRBV10-3 TGTGCCATCAGCACTCCTGCGGGAGAGGTTAGTTACGAGCAGTACTTC CAISTPAGEVSYEQYF
TRBJ1-4 TRBD1 TRBV2 TGTGCCAGCAGAACCAGGACAGGACCTAATGAAAAACTGTTTTTT CASRTRTGPNEKLFF
TRBJ2-7 . TRBV6-5 TGTGCCAGCAGGAAGACAGGAGGAGCCGAGCAGTACTTC CASRKTGGAEQYF
TRBJ1-1 TRBD1 TRBV5-8 TGTGCCAGCAGCTCTCCACGGGGACAGGGAACCGGATGGACTGAAGCTTTCTTT CASSSPRGQGTGWTEAFF
TRBJ1-4 . TRBV30 TGTGCCTGGAGTGTGTTGGATAATGAAAAACTGTTTTTT CAWSVLDNEKLFF
TRBJ1-2 TRBD1 TRBV18 TGTGCCAGCTCACCAACCTCGGGACAGGGGTTCCCCTATGGCTACACCTTC CASSPTSGQGFPYGYTF
TRBJ2-2 . TRBV19 TGTGCCACCGCGCAGGGGGGGGGCCGGGAGCTGTTTTTT CATAQGGGRELFF